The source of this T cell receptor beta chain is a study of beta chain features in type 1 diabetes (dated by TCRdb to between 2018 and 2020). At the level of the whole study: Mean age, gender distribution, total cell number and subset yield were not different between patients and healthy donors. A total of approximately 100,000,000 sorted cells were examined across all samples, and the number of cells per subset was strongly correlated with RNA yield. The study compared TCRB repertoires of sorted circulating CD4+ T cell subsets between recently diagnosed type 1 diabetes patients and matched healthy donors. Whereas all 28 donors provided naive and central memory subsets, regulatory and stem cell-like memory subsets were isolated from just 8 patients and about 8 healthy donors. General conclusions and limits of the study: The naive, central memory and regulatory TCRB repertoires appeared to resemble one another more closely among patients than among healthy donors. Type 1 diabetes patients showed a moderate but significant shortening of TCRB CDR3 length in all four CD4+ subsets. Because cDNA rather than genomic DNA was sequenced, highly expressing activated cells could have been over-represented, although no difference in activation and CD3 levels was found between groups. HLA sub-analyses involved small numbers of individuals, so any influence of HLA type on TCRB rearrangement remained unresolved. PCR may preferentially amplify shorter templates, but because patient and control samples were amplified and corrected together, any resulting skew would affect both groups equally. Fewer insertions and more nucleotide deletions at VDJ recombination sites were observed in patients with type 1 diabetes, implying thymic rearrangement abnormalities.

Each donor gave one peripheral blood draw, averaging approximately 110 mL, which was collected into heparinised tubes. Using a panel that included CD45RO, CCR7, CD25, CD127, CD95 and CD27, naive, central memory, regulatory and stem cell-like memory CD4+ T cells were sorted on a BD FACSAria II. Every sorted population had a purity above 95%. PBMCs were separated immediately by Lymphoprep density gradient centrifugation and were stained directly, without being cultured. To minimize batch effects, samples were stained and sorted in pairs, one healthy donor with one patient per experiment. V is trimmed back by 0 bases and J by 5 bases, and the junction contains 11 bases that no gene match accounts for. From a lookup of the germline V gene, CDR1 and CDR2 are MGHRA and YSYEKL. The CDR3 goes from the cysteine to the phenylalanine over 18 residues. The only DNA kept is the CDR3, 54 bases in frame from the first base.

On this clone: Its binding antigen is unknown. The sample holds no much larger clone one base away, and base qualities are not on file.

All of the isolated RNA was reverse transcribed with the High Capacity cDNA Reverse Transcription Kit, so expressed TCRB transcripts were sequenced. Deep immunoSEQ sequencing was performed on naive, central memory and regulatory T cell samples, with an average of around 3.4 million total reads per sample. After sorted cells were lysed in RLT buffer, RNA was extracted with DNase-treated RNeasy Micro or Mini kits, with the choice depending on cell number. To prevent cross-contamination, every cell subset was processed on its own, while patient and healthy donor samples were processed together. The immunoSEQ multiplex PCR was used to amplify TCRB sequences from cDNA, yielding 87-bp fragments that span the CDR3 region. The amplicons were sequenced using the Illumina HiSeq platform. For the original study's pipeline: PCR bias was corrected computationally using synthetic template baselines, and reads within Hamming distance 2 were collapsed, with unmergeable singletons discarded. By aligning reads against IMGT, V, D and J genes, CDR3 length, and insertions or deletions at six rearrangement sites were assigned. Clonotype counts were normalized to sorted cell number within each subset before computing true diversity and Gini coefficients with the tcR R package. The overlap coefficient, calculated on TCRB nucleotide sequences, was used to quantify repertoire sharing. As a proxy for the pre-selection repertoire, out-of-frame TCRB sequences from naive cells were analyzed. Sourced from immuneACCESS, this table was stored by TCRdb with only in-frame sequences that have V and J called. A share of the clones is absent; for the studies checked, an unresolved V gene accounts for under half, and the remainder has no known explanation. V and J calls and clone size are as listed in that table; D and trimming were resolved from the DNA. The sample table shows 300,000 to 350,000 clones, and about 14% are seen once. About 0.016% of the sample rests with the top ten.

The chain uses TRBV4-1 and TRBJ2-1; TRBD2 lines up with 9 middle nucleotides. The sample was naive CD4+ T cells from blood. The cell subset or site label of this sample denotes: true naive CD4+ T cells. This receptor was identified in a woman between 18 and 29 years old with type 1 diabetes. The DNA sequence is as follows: TGCGCCAGCAGCCAAGACGTTTTAGGAGCGGGAGGAAACAATGAGCAGTTCTTC. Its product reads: CASSQDVLGAGGNNEQFF.